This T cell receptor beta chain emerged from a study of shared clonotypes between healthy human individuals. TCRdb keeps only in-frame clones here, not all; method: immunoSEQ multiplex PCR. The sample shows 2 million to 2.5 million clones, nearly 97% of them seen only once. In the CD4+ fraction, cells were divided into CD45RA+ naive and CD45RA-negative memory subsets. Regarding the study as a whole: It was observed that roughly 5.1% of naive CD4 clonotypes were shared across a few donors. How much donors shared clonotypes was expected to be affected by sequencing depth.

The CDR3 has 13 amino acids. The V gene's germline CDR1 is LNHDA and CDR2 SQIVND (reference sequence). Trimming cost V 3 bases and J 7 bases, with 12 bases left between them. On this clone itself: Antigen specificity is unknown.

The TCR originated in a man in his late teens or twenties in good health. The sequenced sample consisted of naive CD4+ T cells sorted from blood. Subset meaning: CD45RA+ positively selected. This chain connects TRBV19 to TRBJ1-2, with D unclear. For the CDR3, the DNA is TGTGCCAGTAGTATGGAGGGTCGTTCTGGCTACACCTTC. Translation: CASSMEGRSGYTF.